These 9 T cell receptor beta chains were all obtained from the same sample, sequenced in a study of graft-versus-host responses after intestinal transplantation. Using immunoSEQ multiplex PCR, the repertoire was profiled, and TCRdb retains in-frame clones only, with some absent. In the table there are about 64,000 clones, 85% to 95% of which are singletons. No antigen has been identified for these receptors. The sequences come from unstimulated CD8+ T cells sorted from spleen or lymph node cells, collected before transplant. Receptors originate from a human donor who was the organ donor for an intestinal transplant.

This chain uses TRBV7-2 with TRBJ1-5, with D perhaps TRBD1 (5 bases). V was pared by 5 bases and J by 9 bases, with 14 bases between. The CDR3 sequence is 13 residues long. Per the germline V gene, CDR1 is SGHTA and CDR2 is FQGNSA. The CDR3 DNA is TGTGCCAGCAGCCTTGGGACGGGAGCGCCCCAGCATTTT. Translation: CASSLGTGAPQHF.

This sequence joins TRBV21-1 and TRBJ1-2; the DNA was not compared with TRBD1, the D call given in the table. TRBV21-1 constitutes a pseudogene. This CDR3 is built from 15 residues. This CDR3 reads CASSGRQRANYGYTF. CDR3 nucleotide sequence: TGTGCCAGCAGCGGCCGACAGCGCGCTAACTATGGCTACACCTTC.

Judged by abundance, this clone is medium-sized (0.01 to 0.1%). The chain links TRBV18 to TRBJ2-1; 10 bases are shared with TRBD2. In germline, CDR1 is KGHSH, CDR2 LQKENI. This CDR3 region has 22 residues. V gave up 8 bases and J gave up 3 bases; unmatched junction bases: 28. Here the CDR3 reads CASTEGKLFGLAEPDYYNEQFF. The CDR3 DNA sequence: TGTGCCAGCACTGAAGGAAAGCTTTTCGGACTAGCGGAACCCGATTACTACAATGAGCAGTTCTTC.

The chain is built from TRBV28 and TRBJ2-5; 10 nucleotides agree with TRBD1. The DNA end lines up better with TRBJ2-7; the J call may be wrong. Germline V gene lookup returns CDR1 MDHEN and CDR2 SYDVKM. The CDR3 has 15 amino acids. The CDR3 protein is CASRAGTGAYYEQYF. The CDR3 DNA reads as TGTGCCAGCAGAGCCGGGACAGGGGCGTACTACGAGCAGTACTTC.

The rearrangement uses TRBV7-9 and TRBJ1-2; 7 bases line up with TRBD1. Per germline, CDR1 SEHNR and CDR2 FQNEAQ (reference sequence). After removal of 4 bases from V and 8 bases from J, the junction contained 13 bases not matched to a gene. This CDR3 spans 15 amino acids. The CDR3 here is CASSSILRQGYGYTF. CDR3 DNA sequence: TGTGCCAGCAGCTCCATCTTAAGACAGGGATACGGCTACACCTTC.

J is TRBJ1-2 and V is TRBV6-6, with 7 bases aligning to TRBD1. The CDR3 consists of 13 residues. CDR1 is MNHNY and CDR2 is SVGAGI in the germline V gene (reference sequence). The trim removed 4 bases at V and 6 bases at J, leaving 5 bases unmatched. The CDR3 coding sequence is TGTGCCAGCAGTTTAGGGGGCTCGAATGGCTACACCTTC. Translated, it gives CASSLGGSNGYTF.

This clone was counted only a few times. This sequence joins TRBV29-1 and TRBJ1-5; D unclear. Germline V gene lookup returns CDR1 SQVTM and CDR2 ANQGSEA. Trimming removed 4 bases from V and 1 base from J, with 14 bases in between. There are 15 residues in the CDR3. The CDR3 reads CSVVLGGISNQPQHF. CDR3 nucleotide sequence: TGCAGCGTTGTATTGGGAGGAATAAGCAATCAGCCCCAGCATTTT.

The genes are TRBV9 and TRBJ2-5; maybe TRBD2 (5 bases). Germline V gene sequence: CDR1 SGDLS, CDR2 YYNGEE. This CDR3 has 16 amino acids. The ends were cut back, 2 bases at V and 1 base at J, with 15 bases in the middle. CDR3 bases: TGTGCCAGCAGCGTTGGACTTCCGAGGGTCCAAGAGACCCAGTACTTC. Translation gives CASSVGLPRVQETQYF.

This clone was detected once. The V gene is TRBV9, the J gene TRBJ2-3, with D possibly being TRBD2 (6 bases). Trimming left V 0 bases short and J 0 bases short, with 14 bases between. The CDR3 has 17 residues. CDR1 is SGDLS and CDR2 is YYNGEE in the germline V gene. The CDR3 sequence: CASSVEGGGASTDTQYF. CDR3 DNA: TGTGCCAGCAGCGTAGAGGGAGGCGGGGCTAGCACAGATACGCAGTATTTT.